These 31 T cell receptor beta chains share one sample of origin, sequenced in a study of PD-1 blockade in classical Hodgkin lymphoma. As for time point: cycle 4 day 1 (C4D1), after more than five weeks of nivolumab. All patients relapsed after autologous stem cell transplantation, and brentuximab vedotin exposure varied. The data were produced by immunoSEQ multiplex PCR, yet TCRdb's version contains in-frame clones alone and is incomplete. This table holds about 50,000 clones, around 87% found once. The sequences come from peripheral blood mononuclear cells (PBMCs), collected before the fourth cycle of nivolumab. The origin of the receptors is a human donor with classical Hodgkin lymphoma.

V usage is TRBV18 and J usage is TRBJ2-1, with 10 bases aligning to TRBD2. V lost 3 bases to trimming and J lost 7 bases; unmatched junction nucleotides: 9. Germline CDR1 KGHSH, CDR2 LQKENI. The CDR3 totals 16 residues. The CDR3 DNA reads TGTGCCAGCTCACCTCTAGCGGGAGAGAATAGAAATGAGCAGTTCTTC. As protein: CASSPLAGENRNEQFF.

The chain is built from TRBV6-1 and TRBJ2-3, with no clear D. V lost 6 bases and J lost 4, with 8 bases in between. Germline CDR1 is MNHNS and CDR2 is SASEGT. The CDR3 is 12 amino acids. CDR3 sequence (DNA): TGTGCCAGCAGCAAAGTCGCAGATACGCAGTATTTT. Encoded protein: CASSKVADTQYF.

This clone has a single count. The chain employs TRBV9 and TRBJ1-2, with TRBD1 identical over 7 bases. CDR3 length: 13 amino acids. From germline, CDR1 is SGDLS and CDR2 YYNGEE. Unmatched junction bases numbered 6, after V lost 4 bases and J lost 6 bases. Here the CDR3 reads CASSSGQTNGYTF. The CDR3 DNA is TGTGCCAGCAGCTCGGGACAGACTAATGGCTACACCTTC. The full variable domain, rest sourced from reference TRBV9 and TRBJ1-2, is DSGVTQTPKHLITATGQRVTLRCSPRSGDLSVYWYQQSLDQGLQFLIQYYNGEERAKGNILERFSAQQFPDLHSELNLSSLELGDSALYFCASSSGQTNGYTFGSGTRLTVV.

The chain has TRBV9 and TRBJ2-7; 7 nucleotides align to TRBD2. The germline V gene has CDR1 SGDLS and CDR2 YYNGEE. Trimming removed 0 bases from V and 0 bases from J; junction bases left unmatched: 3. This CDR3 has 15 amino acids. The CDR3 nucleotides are TGTGCCAGCAGCGTAGGGGAGGGCCCCTCCTACGAGCAGTACTTC. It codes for CASSVGEGPSYEQYF.

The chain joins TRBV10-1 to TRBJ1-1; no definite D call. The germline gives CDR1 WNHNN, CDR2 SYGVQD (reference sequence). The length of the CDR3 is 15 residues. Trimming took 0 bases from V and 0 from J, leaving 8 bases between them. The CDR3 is CASSESRGMNTEAFF. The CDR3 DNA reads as TGCGCCAGCAGTGAGTCTCGGGGAATGAACACTGAAGCTTTCTTT.

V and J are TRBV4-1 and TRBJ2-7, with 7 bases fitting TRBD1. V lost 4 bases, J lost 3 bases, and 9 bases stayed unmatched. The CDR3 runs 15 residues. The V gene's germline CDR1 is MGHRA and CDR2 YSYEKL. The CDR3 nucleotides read TGCGCCAGCAGCCTCCGACAGGGTCCCCTCTACGAGCAGTACTTC. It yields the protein CASSLRQGPLYEQYF.

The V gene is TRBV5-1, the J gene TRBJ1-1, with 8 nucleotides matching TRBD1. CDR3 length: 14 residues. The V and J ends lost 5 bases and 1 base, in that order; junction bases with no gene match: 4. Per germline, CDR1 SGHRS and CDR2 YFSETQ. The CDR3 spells CASRQQGENTEAFF. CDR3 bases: TGCGCCAGCAGACAACAGGGGGAGAACACTGAAGCTTTCTTT. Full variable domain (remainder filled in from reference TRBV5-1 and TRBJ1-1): KAGVTQTPRYLIKTRGQQVTLSCSPISGHRSVSWYQQTPGQGLQFLFEYFSETQRNKGNFPGRFSGRQFSNSRSEMNVSTLELGDSALYLCASRQQGENTEAFFGQGTRLTVV.

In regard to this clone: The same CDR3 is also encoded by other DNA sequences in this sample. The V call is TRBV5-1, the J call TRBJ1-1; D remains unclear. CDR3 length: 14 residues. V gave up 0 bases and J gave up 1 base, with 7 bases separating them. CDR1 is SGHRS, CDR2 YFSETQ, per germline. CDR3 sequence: CASSLVAGNTEAFF. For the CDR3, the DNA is TGCGCCAGCAGCTTGGTCGCAGGGAACACTGAAGCTTTCTTT.

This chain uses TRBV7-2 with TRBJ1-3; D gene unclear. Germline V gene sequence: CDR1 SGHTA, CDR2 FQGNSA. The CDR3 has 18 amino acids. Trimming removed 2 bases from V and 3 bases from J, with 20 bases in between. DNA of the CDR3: TGTGCCAGCAGCTTAAAGGCAGGATCCGCCGCCCTTGGAAACACCATATATTTT. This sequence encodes CASSLKAGSAALGNTIYF.

The CDR3 protein is CASSLAGQPKVGYTF. The CDR3 coding sequence is TGTGCCAGCAGCTTAGCGGGACAGCCAAAAGTGGGCTACACCTTC. The chain joins TRBV7-9 to TRBJ1-2; 7 positions match TRBD1. This CDR3 is built from 15 residues. From germline, CDR1 is SEHNR and CDR2 FQNEAQ (reference sequence). J gave up 8 bases and V 0 bases, and 9 bases lay outside the gene matches.

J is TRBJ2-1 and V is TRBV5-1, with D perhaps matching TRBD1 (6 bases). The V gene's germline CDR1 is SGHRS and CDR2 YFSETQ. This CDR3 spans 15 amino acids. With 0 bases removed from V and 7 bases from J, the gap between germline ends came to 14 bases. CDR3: CASSLEGRGANEQFF. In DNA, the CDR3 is TGCGCCAGCAGCTTGGAGGGCAGGGGCGCGAATGAGCAGTTCTTC.

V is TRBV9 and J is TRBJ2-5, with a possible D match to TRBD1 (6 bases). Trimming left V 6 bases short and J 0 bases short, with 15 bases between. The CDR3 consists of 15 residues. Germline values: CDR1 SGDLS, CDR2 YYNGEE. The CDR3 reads CASNSQGLYQETQYF. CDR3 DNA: TGTGCCAGCAACTCACAGGGATTGTACCAAGAGACCCAGTACTTC.

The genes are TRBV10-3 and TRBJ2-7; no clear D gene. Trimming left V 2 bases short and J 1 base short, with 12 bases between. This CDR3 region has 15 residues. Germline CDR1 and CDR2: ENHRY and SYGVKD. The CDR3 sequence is CAISEPLDGSYEQYF. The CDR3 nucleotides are TGTGCCATCAGTGAGCCACTGGACGGGTCCTACGAGCAGTACTTC.

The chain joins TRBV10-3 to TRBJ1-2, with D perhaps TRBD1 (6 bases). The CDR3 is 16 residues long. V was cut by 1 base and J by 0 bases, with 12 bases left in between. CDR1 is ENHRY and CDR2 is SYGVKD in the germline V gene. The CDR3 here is CAISELVGAPNYGYTF. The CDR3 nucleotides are TGTGCCATCAGTGAGTTAGTGGGGGCACCTAACTATGGCTACACCTTC.

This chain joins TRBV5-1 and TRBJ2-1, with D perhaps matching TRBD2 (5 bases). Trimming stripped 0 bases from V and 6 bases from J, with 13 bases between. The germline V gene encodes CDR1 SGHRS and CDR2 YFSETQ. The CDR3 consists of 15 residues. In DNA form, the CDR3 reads TGCGCCAGCAGCTTGGTTTCTAGCAGCGGCAATGAGCAGTTCTTC. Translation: CASSLVSSSGNEQFF.

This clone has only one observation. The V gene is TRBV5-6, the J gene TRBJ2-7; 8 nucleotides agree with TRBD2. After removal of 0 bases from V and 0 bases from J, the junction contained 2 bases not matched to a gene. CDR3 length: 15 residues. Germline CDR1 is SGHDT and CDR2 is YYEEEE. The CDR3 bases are TGTGCCAGCAGCTTGGTCGGGAGGGCCTCCTACGAGCAGTACTTC. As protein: CASSLVGRASYEQYF.

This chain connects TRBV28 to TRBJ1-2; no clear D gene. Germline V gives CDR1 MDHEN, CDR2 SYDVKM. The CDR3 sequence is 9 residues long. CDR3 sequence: CALGDGYTF. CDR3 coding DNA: TGTGCTCTGGGAGATGGCTACACCTTC.

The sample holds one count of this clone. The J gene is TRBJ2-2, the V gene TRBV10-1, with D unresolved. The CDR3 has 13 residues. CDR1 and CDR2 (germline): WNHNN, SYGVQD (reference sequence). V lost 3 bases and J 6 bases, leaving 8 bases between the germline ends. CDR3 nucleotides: TGCGCCAGCAGTGAATGGAGCGCCGGGGAGCTGTTTTTT. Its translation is CASSEWSAGELFF.

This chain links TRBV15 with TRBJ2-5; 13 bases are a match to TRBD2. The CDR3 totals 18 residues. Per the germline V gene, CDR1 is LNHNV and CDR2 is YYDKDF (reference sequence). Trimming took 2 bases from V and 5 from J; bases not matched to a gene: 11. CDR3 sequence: CATSRSGTSGTYGETQYF. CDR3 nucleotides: TGTGCCACCAGCAGATCCGGGACTAGCGGGACCTACGGGGAGACCCAGTACTTC.

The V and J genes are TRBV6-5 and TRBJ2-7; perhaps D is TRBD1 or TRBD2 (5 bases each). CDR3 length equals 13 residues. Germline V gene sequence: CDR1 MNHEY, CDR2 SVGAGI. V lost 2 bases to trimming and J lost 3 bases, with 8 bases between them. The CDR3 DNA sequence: TGTGCCAGCAGTTACGGGGGTAACTACGAGCAGTACTTC. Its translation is CASSYGGNYEQYF.

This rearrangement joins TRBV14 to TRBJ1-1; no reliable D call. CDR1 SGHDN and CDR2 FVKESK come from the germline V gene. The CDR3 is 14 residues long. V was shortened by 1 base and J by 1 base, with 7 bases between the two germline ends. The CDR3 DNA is TGTGCCAGCAGCCAAGCATACAGGAACACTGAAGCTTTCTTT. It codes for CASSQAYRNTEAFF.

The CDR3 sequence: CASSIGTGGAETQYF. The DNA for the CDR3 is TGTGCCAGCAGTATCGGGACAGGGGGCGCGGAGACCCAGTACTTC. This sequence joins TRBV6-1 and TRBJ2-5, with TRBD1 matching 12 bases. CDR1 and CDR2 from the germline V gene are MNHNS and SASEGT. There are 15 residues in the CDR3. V shed 5 bases, J shed 5 bases, and the junction held 6 bases outside the gene matches.

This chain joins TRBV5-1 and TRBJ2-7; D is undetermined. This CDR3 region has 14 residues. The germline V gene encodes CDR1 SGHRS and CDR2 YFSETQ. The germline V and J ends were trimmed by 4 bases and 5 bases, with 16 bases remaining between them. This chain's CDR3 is CASSVSTGRNEQYF. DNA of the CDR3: TGCGCCAGCAGCGTAAGCACCGGTAGGAACGAGCAGTACTTC.

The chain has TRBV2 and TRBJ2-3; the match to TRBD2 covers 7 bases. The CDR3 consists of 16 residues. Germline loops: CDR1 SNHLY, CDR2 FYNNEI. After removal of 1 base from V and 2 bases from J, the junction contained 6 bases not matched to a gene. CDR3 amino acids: CASSEVASGNTDTQYF. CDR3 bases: TGTGCCAGCAGTGAAGTGGCTAGCGGCAACACAGATACGCAGTATTTT.

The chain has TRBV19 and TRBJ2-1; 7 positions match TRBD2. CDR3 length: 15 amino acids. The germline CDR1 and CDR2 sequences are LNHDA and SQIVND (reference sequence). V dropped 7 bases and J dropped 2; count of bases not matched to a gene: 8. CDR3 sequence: CASTPGTTTYNEQFF. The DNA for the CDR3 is TGTGCCAGTACCCCCGGGACTACCACCTACAATGAGCAGTTCTTC.

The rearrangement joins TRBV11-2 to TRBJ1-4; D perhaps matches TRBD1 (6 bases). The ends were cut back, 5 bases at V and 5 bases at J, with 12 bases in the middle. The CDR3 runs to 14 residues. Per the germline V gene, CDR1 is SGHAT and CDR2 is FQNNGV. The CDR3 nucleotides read TGTGCCAGCAGCCCCCCGGGACAAAATGAAAAACTGTTTTTT. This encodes CASSPPGQNEKLFF.

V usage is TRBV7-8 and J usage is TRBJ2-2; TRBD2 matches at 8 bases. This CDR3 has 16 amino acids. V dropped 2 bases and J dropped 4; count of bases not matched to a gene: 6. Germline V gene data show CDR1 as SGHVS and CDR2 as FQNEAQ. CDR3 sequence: CASSLRGLVTTGELFF. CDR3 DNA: TGTGCCAGCAGCTTAAGGGGACTAGTGACCACCGGGGAGCTGTTTTTT.

The CDR3 region is CASSLPGQNYGYTF. CDR3 in DNA: TGCGCCAGCAGCTTGCCGGGACAGAACTATGGCTACACCTTC. J is TRBJ1-2 and V is TRBV5-1; 7 positions match TRBD1. V dropped 1 base and J dropped 2; count of bases not matched to a gene: 2. CDR3 length: 14 amino acids. From germline, CDR1 is SGHRS and CDR2 YFSETQ.

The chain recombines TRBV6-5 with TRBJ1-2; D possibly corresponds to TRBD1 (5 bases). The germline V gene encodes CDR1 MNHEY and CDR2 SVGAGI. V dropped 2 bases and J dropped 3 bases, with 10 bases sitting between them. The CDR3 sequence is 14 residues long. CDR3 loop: CASSYQDTHYGYTF. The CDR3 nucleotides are TGTGCCAGCAGTTACCAGGACACCCACTATGGCTACACCTTC.

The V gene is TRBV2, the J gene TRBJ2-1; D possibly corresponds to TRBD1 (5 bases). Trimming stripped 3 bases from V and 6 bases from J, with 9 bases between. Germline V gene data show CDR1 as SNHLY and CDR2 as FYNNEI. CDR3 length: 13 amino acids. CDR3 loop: CASSDSRANEQFF. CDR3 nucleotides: TGTGCCAGCAGTGACTCCAGGGCCAATGAGCAGTTCTTC.

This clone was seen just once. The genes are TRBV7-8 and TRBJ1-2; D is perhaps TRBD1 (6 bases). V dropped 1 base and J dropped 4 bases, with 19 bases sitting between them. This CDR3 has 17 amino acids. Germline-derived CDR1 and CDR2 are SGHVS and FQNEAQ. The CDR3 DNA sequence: TGTGCCAGCAGCTTAGGTCGTCGAAAGGGGGGGATCTATGGCTACACCTTC. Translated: CASSLGRRKGGIYGYTF.